The rows below give T cell receptor beta chains drawn from one sample of a study of T cell changes during pregnancy in multiple sclerosis. Generated by immunoSEQ multiplex PCR, the TCRdb table keeps only in-frame clones and is missing some. This sample has 50,000 to 75,000 clones, with around 90% found just once. The sample in question was peripheral blood, obtained in the first trimester of pregnancy. These receptors were collected from a female donor in good health, enrolled as a control in a pregnancy study. The CDR3 runs from the conserved cysteine through the conserved F or W. The D gene is left open where the match is weak. Not all rows give a size; the values are once, few, many and, for expanded clones, a class.

abundance | d_gene | j_gene | v_gene | CDR3nt | CDR3aa
once | - | TRBJ1-4 | TRBV18 | TGTGCCAGCTCACTCGAACCGGGTGAAAAACTGTTTTTT | CASSLEPGEKLFF
- | - | TRBJ2-7 | TRBV6-5 | TGTGCCAGCAGCTACTGGGAGGGGGGCCACGAGCAGTACTTC | CASSYWEGGHEQYF
once | - | TRBJ2-3 | TRBV9 | TGTGCCAGCAGCGTAGCGGGGAATAGAGGGGGTGCGCAGTATTTT | CASSVAGNRGGAQYF
- | - | TRBJ1-2 | TRBV27 | TGTGCCAGCAGTCCCAACCGGGGGGGGAGGGACTACACCTTC | CASSPNRGGRDYTF
- | TRBD2 | TRBJ2-3 | TRBV28 | TGTGCCAGCAGTTTGAAGGGACTAGCGGGAGTCCAAGATACGCAGTATTTT | CASSLKGLAGVQDTQYF
- | - | TRBJ1-1 | TRBV6-6 | TGTGCCAGCTTCGGACAGTTATTGAACACTGAAGCTTTCTTT | CASFGQLLNTEAFF
- | - | TRBJ2-3 | TRBV6-4 | TGTGCCAGCAGCCCAAGCGGAGATACGCAGTATTTT | CASSPSGDTQYF
once | - | TRBJ2-7 | TRBV9 | TGTGCCAGCAGCGTAGGTTCTAGCGCCGCCGCCTACGAGCAGTACTTC | CASSVGSSAAAYEQYF
- | TRBD1 | TRBJ1-4 | TRBV5-1 | TGCGCCAGCAGCTTGGGACAGGGGAATGAAAAACTGTTTTTT | CASSLGQGNEKLFF
- | TRBD2 | TRBJ2-1 | TRBV11-1 | TGTGCCAGCAGCCAGCGGGAGGGCCGGAATGAGCAGTTCTTC | CASSQREGRNEQFF
- | - | TRBJ2-7 | TRBV6-5 | TGTGCCAGCAATGCCGGACAGCCCTACGAGCAGTACTTC | CASNAGQPYEQYF
- | TRBD1 | TRBJ1-5 | TRBV19 | TGTGCCAGTAGCCTCGGGACAGGGAATCAGCCCCAGCATTTT | CASSLGTGNQPQHF
- | - | TRBJ1-6 | TRBV5-1 | TGCGCCAGCAGCTCGGGGGGGGCGTCCTATAATTCACCCCTCCACTTT | CASSSGGASYNSPLHF
few | - | TRBJ1-5 | TRBV27 | TGTGCCAGCGGAGGGTTTCGCAATCAGCCCCAGCATTTT | CASGGFRNQPQHF
- | TRBD1 | TRBJ2-7 | TRBV4-2 | TGTGCCAGCAGCCAAGACTATGGGGACAGGACCTACGAGCAGTACTTC | CASSQDYGDRTYEQYF
- | - | TRBJ1-4 | TRBV4-3 | TGCGCCAGCAGCCAAGAATCAGGGGTAGGGGGTGAAAAACTGTTTTTT | CASSQESGVGGEKLFF
- | - | TRBJ1-3 | TRBV6-5 | TGTGCCAGCAGTTACCGGGCCCCTTCCGGGGACACCATATATTTT | CASSYRAPSGDTIYF
- | TRBD1 | TRBJ2-3 | TRBV19 | TGTGCCAGTAGCCTTGGACAGGGTACCACAGATACGCAGTATTTT | CASSLGQGTTDTQYF
- | - | TRBJ1-5 | TRBV28 | TGTGCCAGCAGTTTAAAGGGGGGGCATCAGCCCCAGCATTTT | CASSLKGGHQPQHF
- | TRBD2 | TRBJ2-5 | TRBV5-1 | TGCGCCAGCAGCTTGGGCGGGGGGGACCAAGAGACCCAGTACTTC | CASSLGGGDQETQYF
once | TRBD1 | TRBJ2-6 | TRBV5-1 | TGCGCCAGCGGCACAGGGGTTAGCTCTGGGGCCAACGTCCTGACTTTC | CASGTGVSSGANVLTF
- | - | TRBJ2-5 | TRBV27 | TGTGCCAGCAGTCCCACGGGGGAGACCCAGTACTTC | CASSPTGETQYF